The 10 T cell receptor beta chains in this list originate from one sample, sequenced in a study of cytomegalovirus exposure and HLA in healthy donors. This PCR relied on a set of 60 Vbeta primers and 13 Jbeta primers. Using immunoSEQ multiplex PCR, the repertoire was profiled, and TCRdb retains in-frame clones only, with some absent. The table includes under 250,000 clones, around 86% detected once. The source material was PBMCs. The source is a woman in her fifties or sixties in good health and CMV-seropositive.

This CDR3 reads CASSLAGGKQPQHF. CDR3 nucleotides: TGTGCCAGCAGCTTGGCCGGAGGAAAACAGCCCCAGCATTTT. The chain combines TRBV5-6 with TRBJ1-5, with D unresolved. CDR3 length: 14 amino acids. Trimming took off 0 bases at V and 7 bases at J, with 11 bases between the two ends. In germline, CDR1 is SGHDT, CDR2 YYEEEE.

Worth noting for this clone: An end of the junction differs from the germline gene, which may be a read error. J is TRBJ1-5 and V is TRBV5-1; D perhaps matches TRBD1 (5 bases). There are 16 residues in the CDR3. Germline V gene lookup returns CDR1 SGHRS and CDR2 YFSETQ. This CDR3 is CASSATERGGNQPQHF. CDR3 sequence (DNA): TGCGCCAGCAGCGCCACAGAGAGGGGAGGCAATCAGCCCCAGCATTTC.

The chain links TRBV11-2 to TRBJ1-5, with D perhaps TRBD1 (6 bases). The CDR3 extends over 15 amino acids. The germline CDR1 and CDR2 sequences are SGHAT and FQNNGV. V lost 5 bases to trimming and J lost 7 bases, with 18 bases between them. CDR3 nucleotides: TGTGCCAGCAGCCGAGGAACAGGGTCGGGACAGCCCCAGCATTTT. It specifies CASSRGTGSGQPQHF.

The rearrangement uses TRBV30 and TRBJ2-7; a possible D gene is TRBD2 (5 bases). V lost 8 bases, J lost 3 bases, and 14 bases lay in between. There are 12 residues in the CDR3. Germline lookup yields CDR1 GTSNPN and CDR2 SVGIG (reference sequence). The CDR3 DNA is TGTGCCCTTGGACTTAGGTACTACGAGCAGTACTTC. As protein: CALGLRYYEQYF.

The J gene is TRBJ1-5, the V gene TRBV30; 9 bases are shared with TRBD1. Trimming took 2 bases from V and 5 from J; bases not matched to a gene: 7. This CDR3 spans 15 amino acids. Germline CDR1 reads GTSNPN; CDR2 reads SVGIG (reference sequence). CDR3 DNA: TGTGCCTGGAGTTTTAACAGGGGGCAGGATCAGCCCCAGCATTTT. It is translated as CAWSFNRGQDQPQHF.

The rearrangement joins TRBV19 to TRBJ2-1; D is unclear. The CDR3 has 14 amino acids. The germline V gene has CDR1 LNHDA and CDR2 SQIVND (reference sequence). The ends were cut back, 7 bases at V and 1 base at J, with 11 bases in the middle. CDR3 sequence reads: CASNPRESYNEQFF. CDR3 coding DNA: TGTGCCAGTAACCCGCGCGAATCCTACAATGAGCAGTTCTTC.

This sequence joins TRBV7-9 and TRBJ1-2, with a weak D call TRBD1 (5 bases). Germline V gene lookup returns CDR1 SEHNR and CDR2 FQNEAQ (reference sequence). V shed 1 base and J shed 12 bases, with 18 bases lying between them. This CDR3 has 14 residues. Written as DNA, the CDR3 is TGTGCCAGCAGCTTAGGGGGCGCAGACCTCAGTAACACCTTC. Protein product: CASSLGGADLSNTF.

The chain couples TRBV6-1 to TRBJ1-1; D gene unclear. Germline CDR1 reads MNHNS; CDR2 reads SASEGT. The CDR3 runs to 13 residues. The V gene lost 4 bases and the J gene lost 1 base, with 7 bases spanning the gap. The CDR3 DNA sequence: TGTGCCAGCAGTGCAGTTGGGAACACTGAAGCTTTCTTT. Encoded protein: CASSAVGNTEAFF.

The chain carries TRBV4-1 and TRBJ1-2; D unclear. In germline, CDR1 is MGHRA, CDR2 YSYEKL. V was shortened by 2 bases and J by 8 bases, with 6 bases between the two germline ends. This CDR3 has 11 amino acids. The CDR3 is CASSQSGGYTF. The CDR3 DNA reads as TGCGCCAGCAGCCAAAGCGGGGGCTACACCTTC.

The chain recombines TRBV20-1 with TRBJ2-4, with a possible D match to TRBD1 (6 bases). The CDR3 is made up of 11 amino acids. CDR1 is DFQATT, CDR2 SNEGSKA, per germline (reference sequence). V gave up 1 base and J gave up 12 bases, with 10 bases separating them. CDR3 amino acids: CSARAGVSQYF. The CDR3 DNA is TGCAGTGCTAGAGCAGGGGTTTCTCAGTACTTC.